The source of this T cell receptor beta chain is a study of CD8 T cells in Susac syndrome. About the study: There were Susac syndrome patients who were therapy-naive at blood draw, others on corticosteroids, and others on intravenous immunoglobulin alone. Notes on the study in general: In Susac syndrome, CD4+ T cell repertoires lacked any clonal expansion.

Diagnostic criteria defined recently for definite or probable disease were met by the Susac syndrome patients. Of note for this clonotype: Antigen specificity is unknown.

RNA totalling roughly 0.5 to 1 ug underwent reverse transcription with random hexamers. Coverage of TCR beta CDR3 amplification by immunoSEQ multiplex PCR extended to 54 Vbeta and 13 Jbeta. TCRdb re-called the immunoSEQ multiplex PCR reads with MiXCR, one entry per CDR3 protein. The profile covers around 130,000 distinct CDR3 sequences, with 96% appearing a single time and approximately 0.15% taken by the ten largest. V lost 3 bases and J lost 5; bases outside the gene matches: 10. The germline gives CDR1 SGHNT, CDR2 YYREEE (reference sequence). CDR3 length: 16 residues. This clonotype was obtained from a human donor with Susac syndrome. The rearrangement joins TRBV5-4 to TRBJ2-1; 8 bases align to TRBD2. Source material: CD4+ T cells from PBMCs. As DNA, the CDR3 is TGTGCCAGCAGCTCTTCCGGGACTAGAATCGACAATGAGCAGTTCTTC. Protein sequence: CASSSSGTRIDNEQFF.